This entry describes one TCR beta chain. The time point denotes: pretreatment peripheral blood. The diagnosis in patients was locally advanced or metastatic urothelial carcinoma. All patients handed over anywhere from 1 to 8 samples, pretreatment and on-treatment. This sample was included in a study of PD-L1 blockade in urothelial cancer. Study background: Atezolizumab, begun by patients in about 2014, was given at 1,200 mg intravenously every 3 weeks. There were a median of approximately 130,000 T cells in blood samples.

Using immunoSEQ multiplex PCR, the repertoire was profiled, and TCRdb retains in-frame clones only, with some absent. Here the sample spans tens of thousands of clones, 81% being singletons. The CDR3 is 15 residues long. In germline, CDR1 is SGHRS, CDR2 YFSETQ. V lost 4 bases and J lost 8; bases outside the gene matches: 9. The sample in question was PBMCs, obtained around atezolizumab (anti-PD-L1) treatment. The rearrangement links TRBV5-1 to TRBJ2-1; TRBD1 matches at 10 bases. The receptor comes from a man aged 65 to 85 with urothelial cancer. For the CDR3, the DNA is TGCGCCAGCAGCCCAACCATAGACAGGGGGCATGAGCAGTTCTTC. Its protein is CASSPTIDRGHEQFF.